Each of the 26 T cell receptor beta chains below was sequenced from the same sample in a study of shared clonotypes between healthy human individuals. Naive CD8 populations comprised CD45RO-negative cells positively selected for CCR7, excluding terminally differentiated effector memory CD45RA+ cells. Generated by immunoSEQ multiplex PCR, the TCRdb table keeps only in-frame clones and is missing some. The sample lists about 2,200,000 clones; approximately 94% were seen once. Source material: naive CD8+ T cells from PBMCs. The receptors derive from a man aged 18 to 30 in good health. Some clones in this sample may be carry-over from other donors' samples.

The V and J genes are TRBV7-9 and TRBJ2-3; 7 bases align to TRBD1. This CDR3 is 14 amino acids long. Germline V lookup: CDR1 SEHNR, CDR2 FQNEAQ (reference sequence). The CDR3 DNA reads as TGTGCTTCATCCTCCGGGACAGAACTAAATACGCAGTATTTT. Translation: CASSSGTELNTQYF.

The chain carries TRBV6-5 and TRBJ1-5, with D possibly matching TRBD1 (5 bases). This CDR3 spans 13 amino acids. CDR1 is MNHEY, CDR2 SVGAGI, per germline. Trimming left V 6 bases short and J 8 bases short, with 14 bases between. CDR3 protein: CASSPSTGEPQHF. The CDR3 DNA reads TGTGCCAGCAGCCCCTCCACAGGTGAGCCCCAGCATTTT.

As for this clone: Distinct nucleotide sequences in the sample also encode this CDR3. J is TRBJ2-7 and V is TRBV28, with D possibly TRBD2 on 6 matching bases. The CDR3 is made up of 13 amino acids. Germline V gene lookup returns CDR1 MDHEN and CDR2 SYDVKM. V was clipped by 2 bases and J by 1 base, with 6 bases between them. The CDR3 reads CASSLAGSYEQYF. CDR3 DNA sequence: TGTGCCAGCAGTTTAGCGGGGTCCTACGAGCAGTACTTC.

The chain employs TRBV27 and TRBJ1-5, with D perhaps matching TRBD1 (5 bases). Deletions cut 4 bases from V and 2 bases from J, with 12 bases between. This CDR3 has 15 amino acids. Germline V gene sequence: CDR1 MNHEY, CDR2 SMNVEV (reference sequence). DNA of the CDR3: TGTGCCAGCAGTTCTATGGGGGGTGGCAATCAGCCCCAGCATTTT. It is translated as CASSSMGGGNQPQHF.

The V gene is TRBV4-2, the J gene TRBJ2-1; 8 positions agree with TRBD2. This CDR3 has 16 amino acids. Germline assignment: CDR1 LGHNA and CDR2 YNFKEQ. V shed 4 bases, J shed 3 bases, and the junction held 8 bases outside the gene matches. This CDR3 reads CASSRDSGIRYNEQFF. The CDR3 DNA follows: TGTGCCAGCAGCCGAGATAGCGGGATACGCTACAATGAGCAGTTCTTC.

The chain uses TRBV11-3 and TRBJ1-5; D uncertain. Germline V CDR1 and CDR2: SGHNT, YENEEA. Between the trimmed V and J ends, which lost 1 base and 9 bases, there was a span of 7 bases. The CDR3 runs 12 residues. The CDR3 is CASSLVCRPQHF. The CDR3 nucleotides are TGTGCCAGCAGCTTAGTTTGTAGGCCCCAGCATTTT.

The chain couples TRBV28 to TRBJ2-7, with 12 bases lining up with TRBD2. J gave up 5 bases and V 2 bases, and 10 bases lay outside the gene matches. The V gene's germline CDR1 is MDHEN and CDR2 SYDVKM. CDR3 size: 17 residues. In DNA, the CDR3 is TGTGCCAGCAGTTTAATGACTAGCGGGAGTTGGCTCGACGAGCAGTACTTC. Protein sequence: CASSLMTSGSWLDEQYF.

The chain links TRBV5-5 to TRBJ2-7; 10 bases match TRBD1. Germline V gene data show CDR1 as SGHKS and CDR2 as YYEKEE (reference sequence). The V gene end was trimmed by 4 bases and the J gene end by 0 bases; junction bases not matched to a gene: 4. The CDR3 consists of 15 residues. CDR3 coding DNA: TGTGCCAGCAGCGGGGACAGGGGATACTCCTACGAGCAGTACTTC. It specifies CASSGDRGYSYEQYF.

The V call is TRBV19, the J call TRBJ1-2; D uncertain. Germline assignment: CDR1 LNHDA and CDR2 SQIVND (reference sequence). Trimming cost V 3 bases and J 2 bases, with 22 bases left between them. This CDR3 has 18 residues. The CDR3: CASSIRSPDNPANYGYTF. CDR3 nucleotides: TGTGCCAGTAGTATCAGAAGCCCCGACAACCCAGCCAACTATGGCTACACCTTC.

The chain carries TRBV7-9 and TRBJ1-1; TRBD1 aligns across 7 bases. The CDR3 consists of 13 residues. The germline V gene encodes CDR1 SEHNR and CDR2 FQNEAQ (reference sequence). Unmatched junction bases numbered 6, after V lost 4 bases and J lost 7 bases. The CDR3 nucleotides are TGTGCCAGCAGCTACACAGGGGAGGGTGAAGCTTTCTTT. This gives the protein CASSYTGEGEAFF. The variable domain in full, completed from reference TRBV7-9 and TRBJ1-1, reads DTGVSQNPRHKITKRGQNVTFRCDPISEHNRLYWYRQTLGQGPEFLTYFQNEAQLEKSRLLSDRFSAERPKGSFSTLEIQRTEQGDSAMYLCASSYTGEGEAFFGQGTRLTVV.

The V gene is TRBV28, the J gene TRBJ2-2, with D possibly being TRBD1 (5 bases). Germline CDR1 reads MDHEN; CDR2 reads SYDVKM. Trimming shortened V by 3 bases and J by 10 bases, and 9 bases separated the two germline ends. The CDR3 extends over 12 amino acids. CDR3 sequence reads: CASSFRGSELFF. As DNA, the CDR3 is TGTGCCAGCAGTTTTAGGGGTTCGGAGCTGTTTTTT.

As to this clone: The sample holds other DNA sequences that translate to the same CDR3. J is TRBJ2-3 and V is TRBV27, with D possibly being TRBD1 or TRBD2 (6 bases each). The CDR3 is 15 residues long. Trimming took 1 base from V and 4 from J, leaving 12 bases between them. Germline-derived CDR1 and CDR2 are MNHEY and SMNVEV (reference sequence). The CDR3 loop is CASSLLDGGADTQYF. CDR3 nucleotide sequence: TGTGCCAGCAGTTTATTGGACGGGGGCGCAGATACGCAGTATTTT.

The CDR3 spells CASSIGSGGYQETQYF. The CDR3 coding sequence is TGTGCCAGTAGTATTGGCTCTGGGGGGTACCAAGAGACCCAGTACTTC. The chain recombines TRBV19 with TRBJ2-5; weak D call: TRBD2 (6 bases). The germline V gene encodes CDR1 LNHDA and CDR2 SQIVND (reference sequence). Between the trimmed V and J ends, which lost 3 bases and 0 bases, there was a span of 14 bases. The CDR3 is 16 residues long.

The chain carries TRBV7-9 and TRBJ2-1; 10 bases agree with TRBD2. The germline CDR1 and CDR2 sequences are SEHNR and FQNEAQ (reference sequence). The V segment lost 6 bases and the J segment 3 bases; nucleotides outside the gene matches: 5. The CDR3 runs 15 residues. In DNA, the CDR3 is TGTGCCAGCAGGGATAGGACTAGCGGCTACAATGAGCAGTTCTTC. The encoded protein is CASRDRTSGYNEQFF.

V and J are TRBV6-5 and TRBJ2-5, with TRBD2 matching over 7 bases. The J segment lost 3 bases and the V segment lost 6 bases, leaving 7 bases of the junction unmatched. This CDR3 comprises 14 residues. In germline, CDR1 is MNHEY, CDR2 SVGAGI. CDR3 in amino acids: CASRTREIEETQYF. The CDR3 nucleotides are TGTGCCAGCAGGACGCGGGAGATTGAAGAGACCCAGTACTTC.

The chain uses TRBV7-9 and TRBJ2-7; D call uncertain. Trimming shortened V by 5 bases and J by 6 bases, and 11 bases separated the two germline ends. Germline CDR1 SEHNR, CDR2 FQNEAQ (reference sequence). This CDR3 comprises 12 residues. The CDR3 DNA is TGTGCCAGCAGCCAGGCGACATCCGAGCAGTACTTC. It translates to CASSQATSEQYF.

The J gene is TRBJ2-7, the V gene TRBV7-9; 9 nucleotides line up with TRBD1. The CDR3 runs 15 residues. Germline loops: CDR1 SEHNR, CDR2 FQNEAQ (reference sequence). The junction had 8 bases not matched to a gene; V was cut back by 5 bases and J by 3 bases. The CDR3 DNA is TGTGCCAGCAGCGCACCGACAGGGGGGGTCTACGAGCAGTACTTC. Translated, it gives CASSAPTGGVYEQYF.

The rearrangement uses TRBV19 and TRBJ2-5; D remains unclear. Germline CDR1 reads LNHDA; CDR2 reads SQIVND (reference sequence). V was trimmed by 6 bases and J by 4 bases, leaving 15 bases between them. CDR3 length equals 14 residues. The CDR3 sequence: CASSRRRVGETQYF. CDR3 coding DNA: TGTGCCAGTAGCCGGAGAAGGGTTGGAGAGACCCAGTACTTC.

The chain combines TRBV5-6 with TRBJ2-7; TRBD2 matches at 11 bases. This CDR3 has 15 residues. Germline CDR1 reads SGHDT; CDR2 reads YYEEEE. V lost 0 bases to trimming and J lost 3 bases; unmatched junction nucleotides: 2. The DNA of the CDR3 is TGTGCCAGCAGCTTGGTAACTAGCGGGGGCTACGAGCAGTACTTC. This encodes CASSLVTSGGYEQYF. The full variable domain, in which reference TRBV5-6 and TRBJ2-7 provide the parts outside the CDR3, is DAGVTQSPTHLIKTRGQQVTLRCSPKSGHDTVSWYQQALGQGPQFIFQYYEEEERQRGNFPDRFSGHQFPNYSSELNVNALLLGDSALYLCASSLVTSGGYEQYFGPGTRLTVT.

The CDR3 DNA reads as TGTGCCAGCTCGACGGGACAGCCCTACGAGCAGTACTTC. Translating gives CASSTGQPYEQYF. V is TRBV27 and J is TRBJ2-7; 7 bases are a match to TRBD1. This CDR3 region has 13 residues. Germline V gives CDR1 MNHEY, CDR2 SMNVEV (reference sequence). Trimming cost V 8 bases and J 2 bases; bases outside gene matches: 6.

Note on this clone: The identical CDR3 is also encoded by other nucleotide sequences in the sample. CDR3 nucleotide sequence: TGTGCCAGCAGTGTCGTAGCGGGTCCTCCCTACGAGCAGTACTTC. Amino acids: CASSVVAGPPYEQYF. V is TRBV6-4 and J is TRBJ2-7, with 7 bases identical to TRBD2. J lost 2 bases, V lost 4 bases, and 8 bases had no gene match. Germline CDR1 reads MRHNA; CDR2 reads SNTAGT. This CDR3 contains 15 residues.

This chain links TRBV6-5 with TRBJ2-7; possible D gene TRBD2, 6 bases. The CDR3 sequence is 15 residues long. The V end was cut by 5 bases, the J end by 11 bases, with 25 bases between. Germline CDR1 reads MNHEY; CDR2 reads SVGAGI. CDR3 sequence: CASSQRMGLKREEYF. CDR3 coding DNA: TGTGCCAGCAGTCAGCGTATGGGGCTAAAAAGGGAGGAGTACTTC.

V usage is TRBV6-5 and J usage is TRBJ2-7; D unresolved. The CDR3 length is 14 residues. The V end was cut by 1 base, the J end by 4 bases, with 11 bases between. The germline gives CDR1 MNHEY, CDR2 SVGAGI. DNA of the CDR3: TGTGCCAGCAGTTACTTTAAATTGCCTTACGAGCAGTACTTC. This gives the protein CASSYFKLPYEQYF.

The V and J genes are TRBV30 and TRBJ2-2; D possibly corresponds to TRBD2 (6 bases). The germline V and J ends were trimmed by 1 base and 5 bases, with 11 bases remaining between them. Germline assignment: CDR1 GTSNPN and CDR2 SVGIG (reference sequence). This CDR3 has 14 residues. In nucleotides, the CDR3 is TGTGCCTGGAGTGGTGCGGGACGTACCGGGGAGCTGTTTTTT. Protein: CAWSGAGRTGELFF.

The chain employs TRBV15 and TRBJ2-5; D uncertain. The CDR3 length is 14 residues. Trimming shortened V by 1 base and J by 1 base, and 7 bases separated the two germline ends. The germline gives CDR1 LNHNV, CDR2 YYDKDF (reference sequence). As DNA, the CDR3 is TGTGCCACCAGCAGAGGGGCTTTCCAAGAGACCCAGTACTTC. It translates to CATSRGAFQETQYF.

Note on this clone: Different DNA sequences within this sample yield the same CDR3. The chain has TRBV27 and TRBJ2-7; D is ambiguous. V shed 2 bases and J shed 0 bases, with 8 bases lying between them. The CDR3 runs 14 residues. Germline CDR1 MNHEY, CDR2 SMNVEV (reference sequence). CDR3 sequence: CASSLGPGSYEQYF. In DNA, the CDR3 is TGTGCCAGCAGTTTAGGCCCGGGCTCCTACGAGCAGTACTTC.